The rows below give T cell receptor beta chains drawn from one sample of a study of shared clonotypes between healthy human individuals. Data came from immunoSEQ multiplex PCR; TCRdb stores just in-frame clones and leaves some out. The data show roughly 1.5 million clones, about 98% seen once. Sequenced input: naive CD4+ T cells sorted from blood. These TCRs come from a man aged 25 to 45 in good health. Each CDR3 is given with its conserved first and last residue. A D gene is named only where the DNA matches it firmly.

j_call d_call v_call cdr3_nt cdr3_aa
TRBJ2-1 TRBD2 TRBV9 TGTGCCAGCAGCGTAGGGACTAGCGGGAGGGCAAGTGAGCAGTTCTTC CASSVGTSGRASEQFF
TRBJ2-7 . TRBV11-2 TGTGCCAGCAGCTTGATTCCGGCCACCTACGAGCAGTACTTC CASSLIPATYEQYF
TRBJ2-7 TRBD1 TRBV27 TGTGCCAGCAGACCCCAGGGGGCAAACTACGAGCAGTACTTC CASRPQGANYEQYF
TRBJ1-2 TRBD1 TRBV9 TGTGCCAGCAGCGGATTGGACAGGACCTATGGCTACACCTTC CASSGLDRTYGYTF
TRBJ2-1 . TRBV7-3 TGTGCCAGCAGCTTAGAGGGGCAAAGGCAGTTCTTC CASSLEGQRQFF
TRBJ2-5 . TRBV7-9 TGTGCCAGCAGCTTAAACCCTAGCCGGGAGACCCAGTACTTC CASSLNPSRETQYF
TRBJ1-2 . TRBV9 TGTGCCAGCAGCGAATGGGCGGGATATGGCTACACCTTC CASSEWAGYGYTF
TRBJ2-7 . TRBV28 TGTGCCAGCAGTTTAAGACGGCGGTCCTACGAGCAGTACTTC CASSLRRRSYEQYF
TRBJ2-7 . TRBV6-1 TGTGCCAGTAACCGGGGTATTTCCTACGAGCAGTACTTC CASNRGISYEQYF
TRBJ2-5 TRBD2 TRBV2 TGTGCCAGCACCCTACTAGCGGGAGGGGAAGAGACCCAGTACTTC CASTLLAGGEETQYF
TRBJ2-7 . TRBV13 TGTGCCAGCAGCTTATCTTCGAGCTCCTACGAGCAGTACTTC CASSLSSSSYEQYF
TRBJ2-3 . TRBV7-2 TGTGCCAGCACCCGACTGTCCGATACGCAGTATTTT CASTRLSDTQYF
TRBJ1-1 . TRBV5-1 TGCGCCAGCAGCCCAGGGCAGGGAAACACTGAAGCTTTCTTT CASSPGQGNTEAFF
TRBJ1-1 TRBD1 TRBV7-8 TGTGCCAGCAGCTGGGGACAGGGGAACACTGAAGCTTTCTTT CASSWGQGNTEAFF
TRBJ2-3 . TRBV18 TGTGCCAGCTCACCTAGGCCAGGCGCTAGCACAGATACGCAGTATTTT CASSPRPGASTDTQYF
TRBJ2-1 TRBD1 TRBV11-2 TGTGCCAGCAGCTTAGAAGGACAGGATAGATACAATGAGCAGTTCTTC CASSLEGQDRYNEQFF
TRBJ1-1 TRBD1 TRBV5-1 TGCGCCAGCAGCATGGCAGGGGGCTGGAACACTGAAGCTTTCTTT CASSMAGGWNTEAFF